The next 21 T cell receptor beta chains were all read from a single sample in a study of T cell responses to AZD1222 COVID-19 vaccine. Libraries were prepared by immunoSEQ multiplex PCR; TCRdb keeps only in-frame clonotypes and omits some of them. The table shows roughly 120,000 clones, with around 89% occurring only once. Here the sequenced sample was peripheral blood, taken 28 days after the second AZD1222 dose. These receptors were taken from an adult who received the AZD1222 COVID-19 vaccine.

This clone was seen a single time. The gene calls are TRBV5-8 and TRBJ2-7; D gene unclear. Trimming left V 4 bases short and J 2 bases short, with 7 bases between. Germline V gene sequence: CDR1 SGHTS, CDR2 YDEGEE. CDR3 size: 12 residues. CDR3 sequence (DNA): TGTGCCAGCAGCCTTTTAACCTACGAGCAGTACTTC. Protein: CASSLLTYEQYF.

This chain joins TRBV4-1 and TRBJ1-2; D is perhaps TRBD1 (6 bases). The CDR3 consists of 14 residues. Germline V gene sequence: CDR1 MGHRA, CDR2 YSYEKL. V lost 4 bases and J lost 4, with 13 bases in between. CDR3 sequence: CASSPGGGIYGYTF. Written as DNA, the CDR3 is TGCGCCAGCAGCCCAGGAGGGGGGATCTATGGCTACACCTTC.

CDR3 loop: CATSESPQLAGEQFF. The DNA of the CDR3 is TGTGCCACCAGTGAATCACCCCAACTAGCAGGCGAGCAGTTCTTC. V gene TRBV24-1 combines with J gene TRBJ2-1; TRBD2 is a possible D gene (6 bases). The germline V gene has CDR1 KGHDR and CDR2 SFDVKD. The CDR3 length is 15 residues. Trimming stripped 4 bases from V and 10 bases from J, with 19 bases between.

For the CDR3, the DNA is TGTGCCAGCAGCCTCTTACAGGGGGTTAACACTGAAGCTTTCTTT. Protein sequence: CASSLLQGVNTEAFF. The gene calls are TRBV5-4 and TRBJ1-1, with 8 bases that match TRBD1. Germline values: CDR1 SGHNT, CDR2 YYREEE (reference sequence). The CDR3 covers 15 residues. J was trimmed by 2 bases and V by 4 bases; bases with no gene match: 7.

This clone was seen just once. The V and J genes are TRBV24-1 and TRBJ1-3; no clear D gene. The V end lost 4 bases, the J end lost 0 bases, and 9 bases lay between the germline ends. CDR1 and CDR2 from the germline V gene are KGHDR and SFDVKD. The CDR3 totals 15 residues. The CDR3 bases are TGTGCCACCAGTGACTCCAGGAGCTCTGGAAACACCATATATTTT. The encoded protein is CATSDSRSSGNTIYF.

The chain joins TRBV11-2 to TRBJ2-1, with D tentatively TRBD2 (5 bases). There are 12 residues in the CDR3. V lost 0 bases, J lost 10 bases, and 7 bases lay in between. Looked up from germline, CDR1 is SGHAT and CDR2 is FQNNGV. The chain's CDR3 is CASSLDLAEQFF. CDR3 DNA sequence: TGTGCCAGCAGCTTAGATTTAGCGGAGCAGTTCTTC.

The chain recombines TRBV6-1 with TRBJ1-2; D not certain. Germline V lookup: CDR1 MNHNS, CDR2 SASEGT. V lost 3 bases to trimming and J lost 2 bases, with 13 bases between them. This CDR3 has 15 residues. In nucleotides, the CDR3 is TGTGCCAGCAGTGATTGGACCGAGACGAACTATGGCTACACCTTC. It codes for CASSDWTETNYGYTF.

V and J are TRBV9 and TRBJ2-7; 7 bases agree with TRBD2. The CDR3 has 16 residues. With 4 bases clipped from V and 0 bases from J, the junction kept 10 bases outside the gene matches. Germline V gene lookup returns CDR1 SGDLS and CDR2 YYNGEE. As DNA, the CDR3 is TGTGCCAGCAGCCCCCGAGGGCTAGCGGACTCCTACGAGCAGTACTTC. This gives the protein CASSPRGLADSYEQYF. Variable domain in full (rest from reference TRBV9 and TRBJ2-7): DSGVTQTPKHLITATGQRVTLRCSPRSGDLSVYWYQQSLDQGLQFLIQYYNGEERAKGNILERFSAQQFPDLHSELNLSSLELGDSALYFCASSPRGLADSYEQYFGPGTRLTVT.

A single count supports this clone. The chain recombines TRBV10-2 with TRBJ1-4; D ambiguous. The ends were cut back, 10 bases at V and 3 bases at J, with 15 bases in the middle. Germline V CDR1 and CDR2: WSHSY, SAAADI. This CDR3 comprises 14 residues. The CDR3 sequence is CATWAVAANEKLFF. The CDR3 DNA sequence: TGCGCCACCTGGGCCGTGGCAGCTAATGAAAAACTGTTTTTT.

In DNA form, the CDR3 reads TGTGCCAGCAGCTCAACAACCCAGGGGAGAGCTTTCTTT. This codes for CASSSTTQGRAFF. V is TRBV9 and J is TRBJ1-1; possibly TRBD1 for D (6 bases). The CDR3 totals 13 residues. V was shortened by 4 bases and J by 10 bases, with 17 bases between the two germline ends. Germline V lookup: CDR1 SGDLS, CDR2 YYNGEE.

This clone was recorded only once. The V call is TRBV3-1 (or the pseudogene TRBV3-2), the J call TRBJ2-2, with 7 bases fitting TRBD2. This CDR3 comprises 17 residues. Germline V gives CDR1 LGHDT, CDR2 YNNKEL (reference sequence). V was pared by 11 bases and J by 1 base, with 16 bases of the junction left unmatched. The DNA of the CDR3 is TGTGCCTCATACCAGCGGGGTTTAGCTAAGAACACCGGGGAGCTGTTTTTT. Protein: CASYQRGLAKNTGELFF.

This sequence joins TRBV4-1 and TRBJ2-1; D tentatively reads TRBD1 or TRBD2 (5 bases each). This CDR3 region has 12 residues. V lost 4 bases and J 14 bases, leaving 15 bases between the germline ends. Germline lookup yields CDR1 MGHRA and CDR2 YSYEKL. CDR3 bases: TGCGCCAGCAGCCCCAACCGGGGCGCCGAGTTCTTC. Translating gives CASSPNRGAEFF.

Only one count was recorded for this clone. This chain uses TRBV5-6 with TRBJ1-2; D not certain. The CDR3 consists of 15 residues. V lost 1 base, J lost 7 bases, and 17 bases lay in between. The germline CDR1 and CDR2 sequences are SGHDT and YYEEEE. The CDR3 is CASSLFEGLVRGYTF. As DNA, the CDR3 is TGTGCCAGCAGCTTGTTCGAGGGATTGGTTCGTGGCTACACCTTC.

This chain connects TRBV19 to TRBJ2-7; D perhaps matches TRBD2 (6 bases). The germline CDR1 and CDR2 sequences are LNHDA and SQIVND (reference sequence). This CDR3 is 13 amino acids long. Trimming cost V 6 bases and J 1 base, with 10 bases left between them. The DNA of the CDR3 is TGTGCCAGTAGCCCCGGGAGTTCCTACGAGCAGTACTTC. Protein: CASSPGSSYEQYF.

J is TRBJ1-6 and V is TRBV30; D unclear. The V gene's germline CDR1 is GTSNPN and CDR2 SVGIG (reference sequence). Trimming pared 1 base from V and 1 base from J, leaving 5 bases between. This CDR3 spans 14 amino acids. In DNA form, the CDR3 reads TGTGCCTGGAGTGGGGGTTCCTATAATTCACCCCTCCACTTT. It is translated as CAWSGGSYNSPLHF.

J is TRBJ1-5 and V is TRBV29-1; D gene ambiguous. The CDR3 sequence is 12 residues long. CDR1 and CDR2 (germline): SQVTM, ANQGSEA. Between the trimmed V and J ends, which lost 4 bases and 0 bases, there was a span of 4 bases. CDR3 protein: CSVGGSNQPQHF. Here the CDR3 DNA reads TGCAGCGTTGGGGGTAGCAATCAGCCCCAGCATTTT.

The CDR3 DNA sequence: TGTGCCAGCAGTCCTCCTGACTCCGGAGGCACTGAAGCTTTCTTT. Its translation is CASSPPDSGGTEAFF. The V call is TRBV6-5, the J call TRBJ1-1; D remains unclear. The CDR3 sequence is 15 residues long. Looked up from germline, CDR1 is MNHEY and CDR2 is SVGAGI. V was shortened by 5 bases and J by 4 bases, with 17 bases between the two germline ends.

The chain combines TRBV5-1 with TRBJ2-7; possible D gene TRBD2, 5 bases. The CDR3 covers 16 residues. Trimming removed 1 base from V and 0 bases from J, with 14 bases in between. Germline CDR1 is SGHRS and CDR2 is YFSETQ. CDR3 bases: TGCGCCAGCAGCTTGTCGGCGGGTAGGAGCTCCTACGAGCAGTACTTC. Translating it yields CASSLSAGRSSYEQYF.

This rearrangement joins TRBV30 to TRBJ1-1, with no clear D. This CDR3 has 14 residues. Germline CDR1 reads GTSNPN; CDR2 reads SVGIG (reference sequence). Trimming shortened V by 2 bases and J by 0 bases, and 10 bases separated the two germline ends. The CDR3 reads CAWSLYPLNTEAFF. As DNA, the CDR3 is TGTGCCTGGAGTTTGTACCCGTTGAACACTGAAGCTTTCTTT.

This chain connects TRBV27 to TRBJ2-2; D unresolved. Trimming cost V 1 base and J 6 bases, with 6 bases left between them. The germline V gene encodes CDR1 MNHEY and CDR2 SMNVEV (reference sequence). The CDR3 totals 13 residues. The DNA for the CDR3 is TGTGCCAGCAGTTTATTGTGGTCCGGGGAGCTGTTTTTT. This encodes CASSLLWSGELFF.

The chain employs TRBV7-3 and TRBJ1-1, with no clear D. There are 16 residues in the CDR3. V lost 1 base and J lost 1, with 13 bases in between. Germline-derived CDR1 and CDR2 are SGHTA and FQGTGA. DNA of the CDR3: TGTGCCAGCAGCTTAATGAGACTGGGAGGGAACACTGAAGCTTTCTTT. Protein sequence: CASSLMRLGGNTEAFF.